These T cell receptor beta chains were read from a single sample in a study of T cells in Graves' hyperthyroidism and ophthalmopathy. TCRdb fed the multiplex PCR reads into MiXCR, producing one record per CDR3 protein. The data show 700,000 to 950,000 distinct CDR3 sequences, approximately 36% seen once. Sequenced input: blood. The receptors were gathered from a woman aged 40-49 years with Graves' hyperthyroidism. The CDR3 runs from the conserved cysteine through the conserved F or W. A D gene is named only where the DNA matches it firmly. Clone size is stated in some rows and not others, as once, few, many or a class when expanded.

NA,TRBJ1-4,TRBV10-3,TRBD1,CASSYNRGAEKLFF,TGTGCCAGCAGTTACAACAGGGGGGCTGAAAAACTGTTTTTT
NA,TRBJ2-5,TRBV7-9,TRBD1,CASSPGTGAPFETQYF,TGTGCCAGCAGTCCAGGGACAGGGGCCCCTTTCGAGACCCAGTACTTC
few,TRBJ1-1,TRBV7-9,TRBD1,CASSRSSQGASEAFF,TGTGCCAGCAGCCGCTCGTCGCAGGGGGCCTCTGAAGCTTTCTTT
NA,TRBJ1-3,TRBV7-9,TRBD1,CASTTGGAGNTIYF,TGTGCCAGCACTACAGGGGGGGCAGGAAACACCATATATTTT
few,TRBJ1-3,TRBV4-3,NA,CASSQDRAMGNTIYF,TGCGCCAGCAGCCAAGACAGGGCGATGGGAAACACCATATATTTT
NA,TRBJ1-1,TRBV7-2,NA,CASSFRQPFLDTEASF,TGTGCCAGCAGCTTCAGGCAGCCTTTTCTGGATACTGAAGCTTCCTTT
few,TRBJ1-6,TRBV18,NA,CASSSNYSPLHF,TGTGCCAGCTCATCGAATTACTCACCCCTCCACTTT
NA,TRBJ1-2,TRBV25-1,NA,CASSDLDREYGYTF,TGTGCCAGCAGTGATCTTGACAGAGAATACGGCTACACCTTC
many,TRBJ2-2,TRBV19,NA,CASSAQGSGELFF,TGTGCCAGTAGTGCACAGGGTTCCGGGGAGCTGTTTTTT
NA,TRBJ2-3,TRBV9,TRBD1,CASSRGTGGIDTQYF,TGTGCCAGCAGCCGCGGGACAGGGGGTATAGATACGCAGTATTTT
few,TRBJ1-1,TRBV6-5,NA,CASSYMTGDTEAFF,TGTGCCAGCAGTTACATGACGGGGGACACTGAAGCTTTCTTT
NA,TRBJ2-5,TRBV7-8,TRBD2,CASSAGTSGSAQETQYF,TGTGCCAGCAGCGCAGGGACTAGCGGGAGTGCCCAAGAGACCCAGTACTTC
NA,TRBJ2-7,TRBV11-3,NA,CASSLVNRASYEQYF,TGTGCCAGCAGCTTAGTGAACAGGGCCTCCTACGAGCAGTACTTC
NA,TRBJ1-1,TRBV7-2,NA,CASSSRPGRGRTEAFF,TGTGCCAGCAGCTCAAGACCCGGCCGGGGTCGCACTGAAGCTTTCTTT
NA,TRBJ1-3,TRBV12-3/TRBV12-4,TRBD1,CASSTGQPGSSGNTIYF,TGTGCCAGCAGTACGGGACAGCCTGGGAGTTCTGGAAACACCATATATTTT
many,TRBJ1-1,TRBV11-3,TRBD1,CASSLEGTALNTEAFF,TGTGCCAGCAGCTTAGAAGGGACAGCTTTGAACACTGAAGCTTTCTTT
NA,TRBJ1-3,TRBV6-1,NA,CASSDRGFGNTIYF,TGTGCCAGCAGTGACCGGGGGTTTGGAAACACCATATATTTT
few,TRBJ2-7,TRBV12-3/TRBV12-4,NA,CASSFPDSIYEQYF,TGTGCCAGCAGTTTTCCGGACAGCATCTACGAGCAGTACTTC
NA,TRBJ1-4,TRBV7-8,NA,CASSLAWTDSGEKLFF,TGTGCCAGCAGCTTAGCCTGGACGGATTCGGGGGAAAAACTGTTTTTT
NA,TRBJ1-1,TRBV5-1,NA,CASSLAFAGQSETFF,TGCGCCAGCAGCTTGGCCTTTGCCGGACAGTCTGAAACTTTCTTT
few,TRBJ2-7,TRBV28,NA,CASSLYDYSYEQYF,TGTGCCAGCAGTTTATATGACTACTCCTACGAGCAGTACTTC
many,TRBJ1-2,TRBV6-1,TRBD1,CASSGTGALDPRGYTF,TGTGCCAGCAGCGGGACAGGGGCGTTGGACCCGCGTGGCTACACCTTC
few,TRBJ1-3,TRBV6-6,NA,CASSFGGNSGNTIYF,TGTGCCAGCAGTTTCGGGGGGAACTCTGGAAACACCATATATTTT
NA,TRBJ1-2,TRBV12-3/TRBV12-4,NA,CASSEFSGGYTF,TGTGCCAGCAGTGAATTTTCGGGTGGCTACACCTTC
many,TRBJ2-7,TRBV11-2,NA,CASSLGGELEQYF,TGTGCCAGCAGCTTAGGCGGGGAGCTCGAGCAGTACTTC
many,TRBJ1-5,TRBV2,NA,CASSGEYSNQPQHF,TGTGCCAGCAGTGGGGAATATAGCAATCAGCCCCAGCATTTT
many,TRBJ2-5,TRBV11-2,TRBD2,CASSFRLAVQETQYF,TGTGCCAGCAGCTTTCGACTAGCTGTCCAAGAGACCCAGTACTTC
few,TRBJ1-1,TRBV3-1,NA,CASSPGAYRVGTEAFF,TGTGCCAGCAGCCCGGGGGCGTACAGGGTGGGCACTGAAGCTTTCTTT
NA,TRBJ2-2,TRBV19,NA,CASRTGKFTGELFF,TGTGCCAGTAGAACTGGGAAATTCACCGGGGAGCTGTTTTTT
NA,TRBJ2-7,TRBV5-1,NA,CASARSGVASEQYF,TGCGCCAGCGCCCGTAGCGGCGTTGCCTCCGAGCAGTACTTC
NA,TRBJ1-2,TRBV28,NA,CASRGLVRDYGYTF,TGTGCCAGCAGGGGACTTGTTCGGGACTATGGCTACACCTTC
many,TRBJ2-2,TRBV11-1,TRBD2,CASSLADGRANTGELFF,TGTGCCAGCAGCTTAGCGGACGGGAGGGCGAACACCGGGGAGCTGTTTTTT
NA,TRBJ1-5,TRBV14,NA,CASSQAATGPQHF,TGTGCCAGCAGCCAAGCCGCTACGGGGCCCCAGCATTTT
NA,TRBJ1-1,TRBV9,NA,CASSAKGTEAFF,TGTGCCAGCAGCGCGAAAGGGACTGAAGCTTTCTTT
NA,TRBJ1-4,TRBV11-2,NA,CASSFYSRPTPTNEKLFF,TGTGCCAGCAGCTTCTACAGCAGACCTACCCCAACTAATGAAAAACTGTTTTTT
many,TRBJ1-4,TRBV2,NA,CASIKTVATNEKLFF,TGTGCCAGCATTAAGACAGTTGCAACTAATGAAAAACTGTTTTTT
NA,TRBJ1-2,TRBV5-4,TRBD1,CASSGGQGFNYGYTF,TGTGCCAGCAGCGGGGGACAGGGATTTAACTATGGCTACACCTTC
many,TRBJ1-5,TRBV12-3/TRBV12-4,TRBD1,CASSKDRANQPQHF,TGTGCCAGCAGTAAGGACAGGGCCAATCAGCCCCAGCATTTT
NA,TRBJ2-5,TRBV12-3/TRBV12-4,TRBD1,CASSSGGRGETQYF,TGTGCCAGCAGTTCAGGGGGCCGTGGGGAGACCCAGTACTTC
NA,TRBJ1-2,TRBV20-1,TRBD1,CSAGQGGGYTF,TGCAGTGCTGGACAGGGCGGCGGCTACACCTTC
NA,TRBJ2-7,TRBV20-1,TRBD2,CSAMGLAAISYEQYF,TGCAGTGCTATGGGGCTAGCGGCTATCTCCTACGAGCAGTACTTC
NA,TRBJ2-2,TRBV12-5,NA,CASGFVGDFETGELFF,TGTGCTAGTGGTTTTGTTGGTGACTTCGAGACCGGGGAGCTGTTTTTT
many,TRBJ1-2,TRBV19,NA,CASSRDSFDYGYTF,TGTGCCAGTAGTAGAGACAGCTTTGACTATGGCTACACCTTC
NA,TRBJ1-2,TRBV5-1,NA,CASSSSTGSYGYTF,TGTGCCAGCAGTTCTTCCACAGGGTCCTATGGCTACACCTTC
NA,TRBJ1-2,TRBV10-3,NA,CATTQGLNDYTF,TGTGCCACCACCCAGGGGCTGAATGACTACACCTTC
few,TRBJ1-2,TRBV12-3/TRBV12-4,NA,CASSPRALDGYTF,TGTGCCAGCAGCCCACGTGCGCTGGATGGCTACACCTTC
NA,TRBJ1-3,TRBV15,NA,CATSSQVILESSSGNTIYF,TGTGCCACCAGCAGTCAAGTAATCCTGGAATCGAGCTCTGGAAACACCATATATTTT
many,TRBJ1-6,TRBV7-2,TRBD1,CASSSRTGVQSPLHF,TGTGCCAGCAGCTCCCGGACAGGGGTACAATCACCCCTCCACTTT
NA,TRBJ2-5,TRBV9,TRBD2,CASSIGTSGRETQYF,TGTGCCAGCAGCATAGGGACTAGCGGGCGGGAGACCCAGTACTTC
NA,TRBJ2-2,TRBV10-3,TRBD1,CATALVDRDGELFF,TGTGCCACCGCCCTAGTGGACAGGGACGGGGAGCTGTTTTTT
many,TRBJ1-1,TRBV29-1,NA,CSVEDFGADYSGTEAFF,TGCAGCGTTGAAGATTTTGGAGCAGACTATTCAGGGACTGAAGCTTTCTTT
NA,TRBJ1-2,TRBV7-2,TRBD1,CASSGQGEYYGYTF,TGTGCCAGCAGTGGACAGGGAGAATATTATGGCTACACCTTC
many,TRBJ1-5,TRBV19,NA,CASSPAGRGQPQHF,TGTGCCAGTAGTCCCGCGGGGCGTGGACAGCCCCAGCATTTT
NA,TRBJ1-2,TRBV28,NA,CASSPNAKYGYTF,TGTGCCAGCAGTCCAAACGCAAAATATGGCTACACCTTC